The clone carrying this TCR beta chain was counted once. TCRdb keeps only in-frame clones here, not all; method: immunoSEQ multiplex PCR. The sample consists of 400,000 to 550,000 clones, 79% of them appearing once. Germline-derived CDR1 and CDR2 are LNHDA and SQIVND (reference sequence). The CDR3 is 14 residues long. V was clipped by 6 bases and J by 2 bases, with 10 bases between them. The data were taken from a study of shared clonotypes between healthy human individuals. Caucasian adults living in Nashville, Tennessee, provided all samples. The chain has TRBV19 and TRBJ2-2; no clear D gene. The specimen sequenced was PBMCs. This sequence originates from a woman between 40 and 55 years old in good health. Some clones in this sample may be carry-over from other donors' samples. CDR3 coding DNA: TGTGCCAGTAGCCAGGAGCCAAACACCGGGGAGCTGTTTTTT. Translated: CASSQEPNTGELFF.